The clone carrying this T cell receptor beta chain was counted only a few times. No antigen is known for it. There were TCR beta CDR3 regions amplified from RNA transcripts. The HTBI primer set served for first-round RT-PCR of the TCR CDR3. TCRdb recomputed calls from the multiplex PCR reads with MiXCR, one row per CDR3 protein. Here the sample spans around 800,000 distinct CDR3 sequences, 35% to 40% being singletons. This specimen comes from a study of T cells in Graves' hyperthyroidism and ophthalmopathy. Findings and caveats of the study: Model predictions of ophthalmopathy came a median approximately 6.8 months before onset.

The specimen sequenced was blood. The source is a man aged 18 to 30 with Graves' hyperthyroidism.

CDR3 amino acids: CASGRQTNTGELFF. The CDR3 DNA reads TGTGCCTCAGGGCGGCAGACGAACACCGGGGAGCTGTTTTTT. The chain links TRBV7-9 to TRBJ2-2, with D maybe TRBD1 (5 bases). This CDR3 region has 14 residues. The germline CDR1 and CDR2 sequences are SEHNR and FQNEAQ (reference sequence). The V and J ends lost 11 bases and 0 bases respectively, with 13 bases between them.